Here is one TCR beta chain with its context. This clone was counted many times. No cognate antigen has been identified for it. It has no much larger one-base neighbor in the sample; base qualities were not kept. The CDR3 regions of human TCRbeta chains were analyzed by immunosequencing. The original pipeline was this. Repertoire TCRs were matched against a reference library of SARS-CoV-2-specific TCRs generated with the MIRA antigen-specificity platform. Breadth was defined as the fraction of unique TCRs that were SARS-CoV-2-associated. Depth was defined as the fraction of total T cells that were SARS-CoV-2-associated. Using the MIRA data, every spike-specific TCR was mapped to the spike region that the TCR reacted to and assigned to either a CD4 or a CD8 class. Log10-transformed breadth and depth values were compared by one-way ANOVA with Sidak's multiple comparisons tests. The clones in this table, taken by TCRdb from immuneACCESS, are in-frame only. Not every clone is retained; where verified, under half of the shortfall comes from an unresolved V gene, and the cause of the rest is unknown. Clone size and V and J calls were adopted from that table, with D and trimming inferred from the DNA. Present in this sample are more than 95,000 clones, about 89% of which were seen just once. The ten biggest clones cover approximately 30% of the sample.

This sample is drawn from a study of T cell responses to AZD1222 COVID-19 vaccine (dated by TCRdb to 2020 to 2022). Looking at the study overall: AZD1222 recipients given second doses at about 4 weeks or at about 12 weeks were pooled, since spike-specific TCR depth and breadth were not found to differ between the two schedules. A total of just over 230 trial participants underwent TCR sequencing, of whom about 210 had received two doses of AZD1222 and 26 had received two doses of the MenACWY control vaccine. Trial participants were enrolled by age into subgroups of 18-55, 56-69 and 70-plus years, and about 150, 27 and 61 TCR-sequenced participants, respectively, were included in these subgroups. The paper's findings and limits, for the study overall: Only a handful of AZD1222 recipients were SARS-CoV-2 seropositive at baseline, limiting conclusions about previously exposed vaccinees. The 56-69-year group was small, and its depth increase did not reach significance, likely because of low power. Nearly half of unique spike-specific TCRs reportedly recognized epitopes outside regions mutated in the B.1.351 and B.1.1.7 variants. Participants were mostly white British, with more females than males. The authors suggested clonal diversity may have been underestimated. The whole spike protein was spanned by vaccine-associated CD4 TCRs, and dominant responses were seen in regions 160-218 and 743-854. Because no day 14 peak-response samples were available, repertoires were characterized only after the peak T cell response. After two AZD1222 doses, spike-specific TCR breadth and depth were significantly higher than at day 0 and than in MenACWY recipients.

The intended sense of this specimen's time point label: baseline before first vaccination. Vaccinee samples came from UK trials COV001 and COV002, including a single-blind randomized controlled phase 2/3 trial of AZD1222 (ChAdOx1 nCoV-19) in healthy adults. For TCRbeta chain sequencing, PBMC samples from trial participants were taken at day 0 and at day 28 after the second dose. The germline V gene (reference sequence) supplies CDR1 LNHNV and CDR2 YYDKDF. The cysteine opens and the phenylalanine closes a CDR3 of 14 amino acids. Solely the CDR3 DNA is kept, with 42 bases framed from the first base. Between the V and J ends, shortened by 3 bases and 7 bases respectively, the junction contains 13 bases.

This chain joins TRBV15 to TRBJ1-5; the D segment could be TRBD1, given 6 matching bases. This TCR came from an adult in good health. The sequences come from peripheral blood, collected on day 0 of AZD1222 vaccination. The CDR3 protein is CATSSGGGGQPQHF. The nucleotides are TGTGCCACCAGCAGCGGGGGGGGCGGACAGCCCCAGCATTTT.